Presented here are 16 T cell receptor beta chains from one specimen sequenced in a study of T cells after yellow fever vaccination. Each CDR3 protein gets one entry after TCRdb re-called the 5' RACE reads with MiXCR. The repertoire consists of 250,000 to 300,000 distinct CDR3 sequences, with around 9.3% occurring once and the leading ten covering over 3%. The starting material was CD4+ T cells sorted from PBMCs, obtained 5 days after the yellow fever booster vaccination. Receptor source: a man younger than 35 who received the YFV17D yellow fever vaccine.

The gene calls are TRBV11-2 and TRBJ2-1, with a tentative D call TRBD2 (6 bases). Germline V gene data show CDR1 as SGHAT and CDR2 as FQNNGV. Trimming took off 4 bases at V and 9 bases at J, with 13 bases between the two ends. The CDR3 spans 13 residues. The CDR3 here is CASSSRERGEQFF. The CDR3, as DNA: TGTGCCAGCAGCTCCCGGGAGCGTGGTGAGCAGTTCTTC.

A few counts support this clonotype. The CDR3 nucleotides read TGTGCCAGCAGTACGGGGACTAGCGGGGGTTATGAGCAGTTCTTC. Protein sequence: CASSTGTSGGYEQFF. V gene TRBV12-3 or TRBV12-4 combines with J gene TRBJ2-1; 14 positions match TRBD2. The CDR3 consists of 15 residues. V shed 5 bases and J 8 bases; nucleotides not matched to a gene: 5.

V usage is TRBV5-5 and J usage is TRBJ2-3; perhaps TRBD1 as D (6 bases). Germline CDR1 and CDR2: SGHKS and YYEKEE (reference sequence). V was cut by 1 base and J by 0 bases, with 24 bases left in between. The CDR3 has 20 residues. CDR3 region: CASSLYRWGRGPSSTDTQYF. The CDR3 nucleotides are TGTGCCAGCAGCTTGTATCGTTGGGGCAGGGGTCCATCTAGCACAGATACGCAGTATTTT.

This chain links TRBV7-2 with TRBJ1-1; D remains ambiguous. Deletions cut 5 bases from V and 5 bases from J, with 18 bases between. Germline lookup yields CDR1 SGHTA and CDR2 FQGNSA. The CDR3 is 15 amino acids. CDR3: CASSRSEGWETEAFF. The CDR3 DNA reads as TGTGCCAGCAGCCGTTCGGAGGGATGGGAGACTGAAGCTTTCTTT. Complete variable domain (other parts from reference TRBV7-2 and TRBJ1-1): GAGVSQSPSNKVTEKGKDVELRCDPISGHTALYWYRQSLGQGLEFLIYFQGNSAPDKSGLPSDRFSAERTGGSVSTLTIQRTQQEDSAVYLCASSRSEGWETEAFFGQGTRLTVV.

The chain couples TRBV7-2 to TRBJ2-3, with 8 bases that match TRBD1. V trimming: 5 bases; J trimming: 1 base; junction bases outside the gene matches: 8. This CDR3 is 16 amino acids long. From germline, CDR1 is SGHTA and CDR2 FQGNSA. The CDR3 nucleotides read TGTGCCAGCAGCAAGGGACAGGCGGCCGGCACAGATACGCAGTATTTT. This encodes CASSKGQAAGTDTQYF. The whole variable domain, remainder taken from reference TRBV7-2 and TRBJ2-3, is GAGVSQSPSNKVTEKGKDVELRCDPISGHTALYWYRQSLGQGLEFLIYFQGNSAPDKSGLPSDRFSAERTGGSVSTLTIQRTQQEDSAVYLCASSKGQAAGTDTQYFGPGTRLTVL.

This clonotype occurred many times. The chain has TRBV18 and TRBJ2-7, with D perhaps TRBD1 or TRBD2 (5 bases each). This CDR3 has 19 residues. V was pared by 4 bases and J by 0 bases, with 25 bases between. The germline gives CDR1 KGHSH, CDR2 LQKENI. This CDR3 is CASSQLGSLRDVPSYEQYF. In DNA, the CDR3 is TGTGCCAGCTCACAACTCGGTTCCCTCCGGGACGTTCCCTCCTACGAGCAGTACTTC.

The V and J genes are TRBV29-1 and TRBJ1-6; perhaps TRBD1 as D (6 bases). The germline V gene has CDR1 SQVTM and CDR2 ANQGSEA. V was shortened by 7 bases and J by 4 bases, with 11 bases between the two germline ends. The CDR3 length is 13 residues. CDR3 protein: CSARRGYNSPLHF. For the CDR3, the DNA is TGCAGCGCCCGAAGGGGGTATAATTCACCCCTCCACTTT.

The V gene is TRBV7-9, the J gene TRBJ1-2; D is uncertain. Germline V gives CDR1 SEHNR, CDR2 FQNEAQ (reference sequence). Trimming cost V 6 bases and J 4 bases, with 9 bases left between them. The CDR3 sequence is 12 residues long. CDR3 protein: CASSVNTYGYTF. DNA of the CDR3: TGTGCCAGCAGTGTCAACACCTATGGCTACACCTTC. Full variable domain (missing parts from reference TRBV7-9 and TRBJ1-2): DTGVSQNPRHKITKRGQNVTFRCDPISEHNRLYWYRQTLGQGPEFLTYFQNEAQLEKSRLLSDRFSAERPKGSFSTLEIQRTEQGDSAMYLCASSVNTYGYTFGSGTRLTVV.

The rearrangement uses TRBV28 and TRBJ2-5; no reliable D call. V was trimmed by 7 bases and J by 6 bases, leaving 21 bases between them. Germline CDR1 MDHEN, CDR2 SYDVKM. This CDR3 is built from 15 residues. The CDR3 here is CASNTWRQDRKTQYF. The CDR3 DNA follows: TGTGCCAGCAACACCTGGCGTCAGGATCGGAAGACCCAGTACTTC.

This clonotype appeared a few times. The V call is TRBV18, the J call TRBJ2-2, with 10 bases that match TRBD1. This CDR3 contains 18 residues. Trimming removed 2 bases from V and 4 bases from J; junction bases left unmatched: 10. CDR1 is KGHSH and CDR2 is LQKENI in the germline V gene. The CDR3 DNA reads TGTGCCAGCTCACCAACGATCCCCGGGACAGGGGCCACCGGGGAGCTGTTTTTT. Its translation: CASSPTIPGTGATGELFF.

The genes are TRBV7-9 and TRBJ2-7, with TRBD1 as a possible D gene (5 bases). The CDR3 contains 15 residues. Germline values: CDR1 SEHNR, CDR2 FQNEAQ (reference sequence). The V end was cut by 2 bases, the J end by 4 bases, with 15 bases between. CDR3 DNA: TGTGCCAGCAGCTTAAGGGGCCAGGGCCGTTACGAGCAGTACTTC. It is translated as CASSLRGQGRYEQYF. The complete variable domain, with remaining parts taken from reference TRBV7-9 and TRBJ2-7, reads DTGVSQNPRHKITKRGQNVTFRCDPISEHNRLYWYRQTLGQGPEFLTYFQNEAQLEKSRLLSDRFSAERPKGSFSTLEIQRTEQGDSAMYLCASSLRGQGRYEQYFGPGTRLTVT.

The DNA of the CDR3 is TGTGCCAGCAGTTTGGTGGGGGCGTCGGTGGGCACAGATACGCAGTATTTT. This gives the protein CASSLVGASVGTDTQYF. This rearrangement joins TRBV27 to TRBJ2-3; D possibly corresponds to TRBD1 (6 bases). The V end was cut by 3 bases, the J end by 1 base, with 17 bases between. There are 17 residues in the CDR3. Germline CDR1 MNHEY, CDR2 SMNVEV (reference sequence).

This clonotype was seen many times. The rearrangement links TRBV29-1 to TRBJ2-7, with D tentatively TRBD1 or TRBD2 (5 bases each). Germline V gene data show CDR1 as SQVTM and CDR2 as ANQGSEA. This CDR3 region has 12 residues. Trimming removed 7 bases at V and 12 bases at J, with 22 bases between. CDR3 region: CSAGWPGAGVYF. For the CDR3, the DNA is TGCAGCGCCGGATGGCCCGGGGCAGGCGTGTACTTC.

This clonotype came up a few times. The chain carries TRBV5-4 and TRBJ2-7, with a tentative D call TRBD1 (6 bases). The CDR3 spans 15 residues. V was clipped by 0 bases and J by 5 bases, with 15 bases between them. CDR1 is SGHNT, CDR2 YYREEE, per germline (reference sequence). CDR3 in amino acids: CASSLAVAGVHEQYF. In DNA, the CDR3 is TGTGCCAGCAGCTTGGCTGTGGCAGGGGTCCACGAGCAGTACTTC.

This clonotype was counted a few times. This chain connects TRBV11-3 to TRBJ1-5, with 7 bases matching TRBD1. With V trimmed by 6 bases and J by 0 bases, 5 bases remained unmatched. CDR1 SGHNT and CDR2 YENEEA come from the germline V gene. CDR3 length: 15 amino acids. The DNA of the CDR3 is TGTGCCAGCAGTCCCAGGGGGAATAGCAATCAGCCCCAGCATTTT. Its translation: CASSPRGNSNQPQHF.

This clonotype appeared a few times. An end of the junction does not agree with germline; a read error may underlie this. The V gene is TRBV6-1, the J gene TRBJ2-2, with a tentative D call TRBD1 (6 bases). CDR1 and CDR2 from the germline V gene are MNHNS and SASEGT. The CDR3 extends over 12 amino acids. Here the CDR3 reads CAGRGYTGELFF. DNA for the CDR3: TGTGCCGGCAGGGGTTACACCGGGGAGCTGTTTTTT.